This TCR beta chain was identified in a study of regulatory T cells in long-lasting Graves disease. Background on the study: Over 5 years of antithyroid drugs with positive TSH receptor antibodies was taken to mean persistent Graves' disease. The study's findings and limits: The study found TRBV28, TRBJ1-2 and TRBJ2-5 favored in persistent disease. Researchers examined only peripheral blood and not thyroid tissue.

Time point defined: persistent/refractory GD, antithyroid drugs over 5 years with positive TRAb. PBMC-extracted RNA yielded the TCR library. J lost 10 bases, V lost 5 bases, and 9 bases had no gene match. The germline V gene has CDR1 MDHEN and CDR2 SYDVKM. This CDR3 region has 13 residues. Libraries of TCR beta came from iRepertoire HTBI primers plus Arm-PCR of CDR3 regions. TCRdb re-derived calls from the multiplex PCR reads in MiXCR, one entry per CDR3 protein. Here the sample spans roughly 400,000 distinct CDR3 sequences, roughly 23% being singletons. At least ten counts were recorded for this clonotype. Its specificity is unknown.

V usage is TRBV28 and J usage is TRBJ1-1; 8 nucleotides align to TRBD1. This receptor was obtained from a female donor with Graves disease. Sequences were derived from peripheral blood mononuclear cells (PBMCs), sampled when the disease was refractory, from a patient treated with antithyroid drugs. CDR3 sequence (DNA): TGTGCCAGCAGTCTCCCGACAGGGGTTATAGCTTTCTTT. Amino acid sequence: CASSLPTGVIAFF.